These 10 T cell receptor beta chains originate from one sample sequenced in a study of blood T cell repertoires in COVID-19. Profiling relied on immunoSEQ multiplex PCR, and the TCRdb table lists in-frame clones only, not all of them. The data contain more than 70,000 clones, 88% of them singletons. The sequenced sample was peripheral blood. These receptors originate from a middle-aged man with active COVID-19.

V is TRBV19 and J is TRBJ1-5, with D uncertain. CDR1 and CDR2 from the germline V gene are LNHDA and SQIVND (reference sequence). V lost 6 bases and J 10 bases, leaving 16 bases between the germline ends. This CDR3 has 13 residues. CDR3 region: CASSFSRSPPQHF. CDR3 nucleotides: TGTGCCAGTAGCTTTTCACGGTCCCCTCCCCAGCATTTT.

The chain uses TRBV19 and TRBJ2-2; 11 bases agree with TRBD1. Germline CDR1 is LNHDA and CDR2 is SQIVND (reference sequence). This CDR3 is built from 14 residues. Trimming took 9 bases from V and 7 from J; bases not matched to a gene: 7. The CDR3 sequence: CASGTGGVSGELFF. Here the CDR3 DNA reads TGTGCCAGCGGGACAGGGGGGGTGAGCGGGGAGCTGTTTTTT.

CDR3 in DNA: TGTGCCAGCAGCTTAGCGCGGCTAGCCCTAGGACTAGCCAAAAACATTCAGTACTTC. Its protein is CASSLARLALGLAKNIQYF. The chain uses TRBV7-2 and TRBJ2-4, with a tentative D call TRBD2 (5 bases). V lost 0 bases, J lost 0 bases, and 18 bases lay in between. This CDR3 is built from 19 residues. Germline V gene sequence: CDR1 SGHTA, CDR2 FQGNSA. Full variable domain (missing parts from reference TRBV7-2 and TRBJ2-4): GAGVSQSPSNKVTEKGKDVELRCDPISGHTALYWYRQSLGQGLEFLIYFQGNSAPDKSGLPSDRFSAERTGGSVSTLTIQRTQQEDSAVYLCASSLARLALGLAKNIQYFGAGTRLSVL.

V usage is TRBV7-9 and J usage is TRBJ1-6; D not resolved. This CDR3 has 14 amino acids. Trimming cost V 1 base and J 7 bases, with 8 bases left between them. Germline values: CDR1 SEHNR, CDR2 FQNEAQ (reference sequence). CDR3 loop: CASSLVQSNSPLHF. CDR3 DNA: TGTGCCAGCAGCTTAGTCCAGTCCAATTCACCCCTCCACTTT.

The table lists this clone with a count of one. The rearrangement links TRBV9 to TRBJ2-5; a possible D gene is TRBD1 (5 bases). Between the trimmed V and J ends, which lost 3 bases and 2 bases, there was a span of 11 bases. Germline CDR1 reads SGDLS; CDR2 reads YYNGEE. The length of the CDR3 is 14 residues. The DNA of the CDR3 is TGTGCCAGCAGCGCAGGGCCGGTGCAAGAGACCCAGTACTTC. It is translated as CASSAGPVQETQYF.

This chain connects TRBV5-4 to TRBJ1-4; 8 nucleotides agree with TRBD1. Germline V lookup: CDR1 SGHNT, CDR2 YYREEE (reference sequence). The CDR3 has 14 residues. The V segment lost 0 bases and the J segment 6 bases; nucleotides outside the gene matches: 1. The CDR3 region has the DNA TGTGCCAGCAGCTTGGCAGGGGGCGATGAAAAACTGTTTTTT. Encoded protein: CASSLAGGDEKLFF.

The rearrangement joins TRBV28 to TRBJ1-5; TRBD1 is a possible D gene (6 bases). In germline, CDR1 is MDHEN, CDR2 SYDVKM. This CDR3 contains 17 residues. V lost 7 bases to trimming and J lost 4 bases, with 23 bases between them. CDR3 in DNA: TGTGCCAGCACCTGGGACACCCTCTATTCCTTAAATCAGCCCCAGCATTTT. Its protein is CASTWDTLYSLNQPQHF.

The chain employs TRBV28 and TRBJ1-2, with 8 bases identical to TRBD1. The germline CDR1 and CDR2 sequences are MDHEN and SYDVKM. With 3 bases clipped from V and 4 bases from J, the junction kept 4 bases outside the gene matches. This CDR3 has 14 residues. The CDR3 sequence is CASSLDDRGYGYTF. Written as DNA, the CDR3 is TGTGCCAGCAGTTTGGACGACAGGGGCTATGGCTACACCTTC.

This chain joins TRBV24-1 and TRBJ2-3, with 8 nucleotides matching TRBD2. After removal of 4 bases from V and 0 bases from J, the junction contained 8 bases not matched to a gene. The germline V gene has CDR1 KGHDR and CDR2 SFDVKD. The CDR3 sequence is 17 residues long. The DNA for the CDR3 is TGTGCCACCAGTGAAGCCGGGGTAGCGGGAAGCACAGATACGCAGTATTTT. The encoded protein is CATSEAGVAGSTDTQYF.

The chain uses TRBV5-4 and TRBJ2-3; TRBD1 agrees at 9 bases. The CDR3 has 14 amino acids. CDR1 is SGHNT and CDR2 is YYREEE in the germline V gene (reference sequence). With 4 bases clipped from V and 6 bases from J, the junction kept 6 bases outside the gene matches. Here the CDR3 DNA reads TGTGCCAGCAGCCGGACAGGGGAAGTTGATACGCAGTATTTT. Protein: CASSRTGEVDTQYF.